One sample yielded the 7 T cell receptor beta chains listed below, sequenced in a study of blood T cells in healthy people across ages (dated by TCRdb to about 2015). The library was prepared using 5' RACE. Sequencing was performed on an Illumina HiSeq 2500. A second 7 to 11 cycle PCR used a sample-barcoded 5' primer and a J-beta primer mix. TCRdb reanalyzed the raw reads on its own, using fastp at Q25 for trimming and MiXCR for clone calling, and kept in-frame beta chains. A single entry per CDR3 protein holds the most common genes and DNA from its merged rows. The sample records some 800,000 distinct CDR3 sequences, roughly 25% of which are singletons. The ten largest clones represent 3.7% of the sample. Another study also made use of these data, one on T cells of mothers and their children.

The sequenced sample was blood. These receptors were collected from a boy between 10 and 17 years old in good health.

This clonotype was counted between two and nine times. CDR3 loop: CASSYEAGGGSPLHF. CDR3 coding DNA: TGTGCCAGCAGTTATGAAGCAGGGGGGGGCTCACCCCTCCACTTT. The chain combines TRBV6-5 with TRBJ1-6; 7 positions agree with TRBD1. V gave up 3 bases and J gave up 10 bases; unmatched junction bases: 9. Germline V CDR1 and CDR2: MNHEY, SVGAGI. The CDR3 spans 15 residues.

This clonotype was picked up a small number of times. V and J are TRBV29-1 and TRBJ2-7, with D perhaps matching TRBD2 (5 bases). The CDR3 has 14 residues. Deletions cut 4 bases from V and 0 bases from J, with 13 bases between. In germline, CDR1 is SQVTM, CDR2 ANQGSEA. The DNA of the CDR3 is TGCAGCGTTGTCGTGGGGAGCCCCTCCTACGAGCAGTACTTC. It is translated as CSVVVGSPSYEQYF.

This chain connects TRBV20-1 to TRBJ2-5; maybe TRBD1 (6 bases). The J call may be in error: the DNA end matches TRBJ2-7 better. Germline CDR1 reads DFQATT; CDR2 reads SNEGSKA (reference sequence). This CDR3 is built from 15 residues. CDR3 region: CSARFLRTAAYEQYF. The CDR3 coding sequence is TGCAGTGCTAGATTTCTGAGGACAGCCGCCTACGAGCAGTACTTC.

The V and J genes are TRBV25-1 and TRBJ1-4, with D hard to call. Trimming stripped 1 base from V and 5 bases from J, with 14 bases between. There are 16 residues in the CDR3. Germline V gene data show CDR1 as MGHDK and CDR2 as SYGVNS. CDR3 protein: CASSELANGINEKLFF. Here the CDR3 DNA reads TGTGCCAGCAGTGAATTGGCCAACGGAATCAATGAAAAACTGTTTTTT.

This chain links TRBV9 with TRBJ2-1; 7 nucleotides match TRBD1. Germline V gene sequence: CDR1 SGDLS, CDR2 YYNGEE. CDR3 length: 16 amino acids. V lost 3 bases and J lost 2; bases outside the gene matches: 8. The CDR3 DNA reads as TGTGCCAGCAGCGCCCTCGTGGGGACAGCCTACAATGAGCAGTTCTTC. Translated, it gives CASSALVGTAYNEQFF. The whole variable domain, remainder taken from reference TRBV9 and TRBJ2-1, is DSGVTQTPKHLITATGQRVTLRCSPRSGDLSVYWYQQSLDQGLQFLIQYYNGEERAKGNILERFSAQQFPDLHSELNLSSLELGDSALYFCASSALVGTAYNEQFFGPGTRLTVL.

This clonotype was detected a few times. The CDR3 coding sequence is TGTGCCAGCAGCGTAGGCGGCGGTAGGGATTCACCCCTCCACTTT. Protein product: CASSVGGGRDSPLHF. This rearrangement joins TRBV9 to TRBJ1-6; D remains unclear. The CDR3 spans 15 residues. V was cut by 0 bases and J by 8 bases, with 12 bases left in between. Germline CDR1 reads SGDLS; CDR2 reads YYNGEE.

This clonotype was counted a few times. V is TRBV7-9 and J is TRBJ1-4; D is ambiguous. V dropped 5 bases and J dropped 8 bases, with 18 bases sitting between them. Germline V gene data show CDR1 as SEHNR and CDR2 as FQNEAQ (reference sequence). This CDR3 spans 15 amino acids. Here the CDR3 DNA reads TGTGCCAGCAGCGATGGTCAGGATTCGGTGGAAAAACTGTTTTTT. Translating gives CASSDGQDSVEKLFF.